What follows is one TCR beta chain and its context. The data stem from a study of T cell changes during pregnancy in multiple sclerosis. V dropped 4 bases and J dropped 8; count of bases not matched to a gene: 12. Germline V gives CDR1 SGHNT, CDR2 YENEEA. The CDR3 contains 16 residues. Data came from immunoSEQ multiplex PCR; TCRdb stores just in-frame clones and leaves some out. Of about 46,000 clones in the sample, 94% were seen once. This specimen consisted of CD8+ T cells from peripheral blood mononuclear cells, obtained in the first trimester of pregnancy. This clonotype was sampled from a female donor with multiple sclerosis, enrolled in a pregnancy study. The chain has TRBV11-3 and TRBJ2-1; the match to TRBD1 covers 9 bases. The CDR3 sequence: CASSSRGDRARHEQFF. CDR3 DNA: TGTGCCAGCAGCTCTAGAGGGGACAGGGCTAGACATGAGCAGTTCTTC.